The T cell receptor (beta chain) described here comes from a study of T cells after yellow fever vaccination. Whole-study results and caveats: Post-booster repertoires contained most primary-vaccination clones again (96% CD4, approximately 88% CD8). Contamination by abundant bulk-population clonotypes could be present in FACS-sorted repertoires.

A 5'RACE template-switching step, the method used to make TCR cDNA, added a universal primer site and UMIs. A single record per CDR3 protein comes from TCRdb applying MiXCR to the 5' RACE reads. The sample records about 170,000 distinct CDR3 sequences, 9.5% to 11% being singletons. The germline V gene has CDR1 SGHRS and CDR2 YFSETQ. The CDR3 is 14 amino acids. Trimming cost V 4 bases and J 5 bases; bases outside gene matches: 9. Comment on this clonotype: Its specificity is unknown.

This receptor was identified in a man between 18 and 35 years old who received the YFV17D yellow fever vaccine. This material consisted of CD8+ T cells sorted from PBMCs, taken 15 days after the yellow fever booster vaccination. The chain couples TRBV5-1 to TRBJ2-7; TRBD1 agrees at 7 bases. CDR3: CASSGRQGIDEQYF. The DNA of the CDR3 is TGCGCCAGCAGCGGGCGACAGGGTATTGACGAGCAGTACTTC.